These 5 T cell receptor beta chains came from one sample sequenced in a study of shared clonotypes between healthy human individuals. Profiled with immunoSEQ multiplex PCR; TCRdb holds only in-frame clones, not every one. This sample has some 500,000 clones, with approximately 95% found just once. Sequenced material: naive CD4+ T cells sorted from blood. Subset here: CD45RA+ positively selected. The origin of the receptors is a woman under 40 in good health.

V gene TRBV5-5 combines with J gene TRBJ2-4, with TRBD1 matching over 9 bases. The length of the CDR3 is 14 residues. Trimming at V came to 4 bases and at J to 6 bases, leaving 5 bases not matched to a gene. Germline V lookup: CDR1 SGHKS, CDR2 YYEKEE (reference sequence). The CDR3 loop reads CASSVPGQGNIQYF. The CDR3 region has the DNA TGTGCCAGCAGCGTACCGGGACAGGGAAACATTCAGTACTTC.

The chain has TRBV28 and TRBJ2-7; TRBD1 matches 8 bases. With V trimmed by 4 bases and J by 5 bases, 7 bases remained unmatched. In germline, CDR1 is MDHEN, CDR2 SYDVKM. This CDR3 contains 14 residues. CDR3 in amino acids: CASSSGQGYDEQYF. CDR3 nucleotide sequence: TGTGCCAGCAGTTCCGGACAGGGTTACGACGAGCAGTACTTC.

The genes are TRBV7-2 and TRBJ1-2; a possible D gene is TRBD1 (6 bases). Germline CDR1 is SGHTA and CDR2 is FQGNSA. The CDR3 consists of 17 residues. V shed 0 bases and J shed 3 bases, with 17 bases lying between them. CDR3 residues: CASSLAGPGVSDYGYTF. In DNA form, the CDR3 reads TGTGCCAGCAGCTTAGCTGGGCCAGGGGTTTCAGACTATGGCTACACCTTC.

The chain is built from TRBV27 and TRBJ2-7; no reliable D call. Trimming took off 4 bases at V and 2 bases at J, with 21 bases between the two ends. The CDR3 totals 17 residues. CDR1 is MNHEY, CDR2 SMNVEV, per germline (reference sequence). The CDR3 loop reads CASSSLPSPLVPYEQYF. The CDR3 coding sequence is TGTGCCAGCAGTTCTCTCCCGTCTCCCCTGGTACCCTACGAGCAGTACTTC.

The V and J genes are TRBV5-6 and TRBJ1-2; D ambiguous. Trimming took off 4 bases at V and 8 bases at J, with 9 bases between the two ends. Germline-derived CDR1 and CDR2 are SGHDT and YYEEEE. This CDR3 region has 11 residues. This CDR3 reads CASSHSSGYTF. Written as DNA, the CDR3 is TGTGCCAGCAGCCACAGTAGCGGCTACACCTTC.